Following are 28 T cell receptor beta chains from one sample sequenced in a study of blood T cells in healthy people across ages. For the second PCR, which ran for 7 to 11 cycles, a sample-barcoded 5' primer and a J-beta primer mix were used. TCRdb independently ran MiXCR on the 5' RACE reads; one entry per CDR3 protein. The data contain about 1,800,000 distinct CDR3 sequences, roughly 27% of them singletons. The sequenced sample was blood. Receptors were obtained from a woman aged 25 to 39 in good health.

The CDR3: CASSVLGQGFQETQYF. For the CDR3, the DNA is TGTGCCAGCAGCGTCTTAGGACAGGGCTTTCAAGAGACCCAGTACTTC. The chain combines TRBV5-6 with TRBJ2-5; 8 bases align to TRBD1. The J segment lost 2 bases and the V segment lost 4 bases, leaving 10 bases of the junction unmatched. The CDR3 contains 16 residues. Germline V gene sequence: CDR1 SGHDT, CDR2 YYEEEE.

This clonotype has more than one count but fewer than ten. This chain links TRBV28 with TRBJ2-5, with 8 bases aligning to TRBD2. The germline gives CDR1 MDHEN, CDR2 SYDVKM. The CDR3 totals 16 residues. The ends lost 8 bases at V and 4 bases at J; junction bases unmatched: 15. The CDR3 protein is CASVRGGTPLGETQYF. In nucleotides, the CDR3 is TGTGCCAGCGTACGGGGGGGGACCCCACTGGGAGAGACCCAGTACTTC.

This clonotype was seen ten or more times. The chain carries TRBV15 and TRBJ1-2, with TRBD1 as a possible D gene (6 bases). Germline lookup yields CDR1 LNHNV and CDR2 YYDKDF (reference sequence). Between the trimmed V and J ends, which lost 3 bases and 5 bases, there was a span of 13 bases. The CDR3 spans 14 residues. The CDR3 loop is CATSRGGGGYGYTF. The CDR3 region has the DNA TGTGCCACCAGCAGGGGGGGCGGAGGTTATGGCTACACCTTC.

The V call is TRBV6-5, the J call TRBJ1-2; possible D gene TRBD1, 5 bases. Trimming left V 6 bases short and J 0 bases short, with 11 bases between. The CDR3 sequence is 14 residues long. The germline V gene encodes CDR1 MNHEY and CDR2 SVGAGI. CDR3 coding DNA: TGTGCCAGCAGGTGGGACGGTGCTAACTATGGCTACACCTTC. This gives the protein CASRWDGANYGYTF.

The chain carries TRBV12-5 and TRBJ1-1, with no clear D. V dropped 6 bases and J dropped 1 base, with 6 bases sitting between them. From germline, CDR1 is LGHNT and CDR2 FRNRAP. The CDR3 contains 12 residues. The DNA for the CDR3 is TGTGCTAGTGGCAACAGGAACACTGAAGCTTTCTTT. Protein: CASGNRNTEAFF.

The chain links TRBV6-6 to TRBJ1-1; 9 nucleotides match TRBD1. The V gene end was trimmed by 5 bases and the J gene end by 5 bases; junction bases not matched to a gene: 9. CDR3 length equals 15 residues. Germline loops: CDR1 MNHNY, CDR2 SVGAGI (reference sequence). The CDR3 nucleotides are TGTGCCAGCAGTGGGGACAGGGTTAAGGGTACTGAAGCTTTCTTT. It is translated as CASSGDRVKGTEAFF.

In this sample, this clonotype turned up a few times. One end of the junction is discordant with germline, which a read error may explain. The chain has TRBV7-7 and TRBJ2-7; TRBD2 matches 8 bases. Germline CDR1 and CDR2: SSHAT and FNYEAQ (reference sequence). The CDR3 length is 18 residues. CDR3 protein: CSSSLGPRGGSSYNEQYF. CDR3 nucleotides: TGTTCCAGCAGCTTAGGACCCCGGGGGGGGAGCTCCTACAATGAGCAGTACTTC.

This clonotype was observed a few times. An end of the junction does not agree with germline; a read error may underlie this. This chain links TRBV7-3 with TRBJ1-1; D gene uncertain. Germline CDR1 is SGHTA and CDR2 is FQGTGA. This CDR3 has 13 amino acids. CDR3 bases: TGTGCCAACAGCGTGGACGGAAACACTGAAGCTTTCTTT. Encoded protein: CANSVDGNTEAFF.

Many counts were recorded for this clonotype. CDR3 nucleotides: TGCAGCGTCGCAAAGGGGGGCAACTACGAGCAGTACTTC. This gives the protein CSVAKGGNYEQYF. The V and J genes are TRBV29-1 and TRBJ2-7; D may correspond to TRBD1 or TRBD2 (6 bases each). This CDR3 has 13 amino acids. Germline loops: CDR1 SQVTM, CDR2 ANQGSEA. V was trimmed by 6 bases and J by 3 bases, leaving 15 bases between them.

The chain is built from TRBV7-9 and TRBJ1-4; D might be TRBD1 (5 bases). CDR3 length: 12 residues. Between the trimmed V and J ends, which lost 10 bases and 8 bases, there was a span of 14 bases. Per germline, CDR1 SEHNR and CDR2 FQNEAQ (reference sequence). CDR3 sequence: CANEGIGEKLFF. The CDR3 DNA sequence: TGTGCCAATGAGGGGATCGGGGAAAAACTGTTTTTT.

This clonotype was seen once. This chain uses TRBV7-9 with TRBJ2-7; 9 nucleotides agree with TRBD2. The CDR3 is 15 residues long. The germline CDR1 and CDR2 sequences are SEHNR and FQNEAQ (reference sequence). V lost 4 bases to trimming and J lost 7 bases; unmatched junction nucleotides: 11. DNA for the CDR3: TGTGCCAGCAGCTCTGTGGCGGGGGGGGCGGGAGAGCAGTACTTC. Translated: CASSSVAGGAGEQYF.

Worth noting for this clonotype: A much bigger clone sits one base away, suggesting this may be a read error. The genes are TRBV20-1 and TRBJ2-3; D perhaps matches TRBD1 (6 bases). CDR3 length: 14 amino acids. Germline-derived CDR1 and CDR2 are DFQATT and SNEGSKA (reference sequence). The V gene lost 0 bases and the J gene lost 4 bases, with 11 bases spanning the gap. The CDR3, as DNA: TGCAGTGCTAGAGATTTGGACAGCGCAGATACGCAGTATTTT. Translated: CSARDLDSADTQYF.

V gene TRBV28 combines with J gene TRBJ2-7; D could derive from TRBD1 or TRBD2 (5 bases each). With 1 base removed from V and 4 bases from J, the gap between germline ends came to 14 bases. Germline assignment: CDR1 MDHEN and CDR2 SYDVKM. The CDR3 is 15 residues long. The CDR3, as DNA: TGTGCCAGCAGTTTATCCCCGACAGAGGGATACGAGCAGTACTTC. Translation: CASSLSPTEGYEQYF. The complete variable domain, with remaining parts taken from reference TRBV28 and TRBJ2-7, reads DVKVTQSSRYLVKRTGEKVFLECVQDMDHENMFWYRQDPGLGLRLIYFSYDVKMKEKGDIPEGYSVSREKKERFSLILESASTNQTSMYLCASSLSPTEGYEQYFGPGTRLTVT.

This clonotype was detected a few times. The chain is built from TRBV11-3 and TRBJ2-1, with D uncertain. The CDR3 contains 14 residues. Trimming cost V 1 base and J 3 bases, with 7 bases left between them. CDR1 and CDR2 (germline): SGHNT, YENEEA. CDR3: CASSLGSDYNEQFF. The CDR3 nucleotides read TGTGCCAGCAGCTTAGGTTCTGACTACAATGAGCAGTTCTTC.

V usage is TRBV5-1 and J usage is TRBJ1-1, with 8 bases identical to TRBD1. CDR3 length: 13 amino acids. Germline V gene data show CDR1 as SGHRS and CDR2 as YFSETQ. After removal of 2 bases from V and 11 bases from J, the junction contained 8 bases not matched to a gene. The CDR3 coding sequence is TGCGCCAGCAGCTTCGGACAGGGTGGCCAGGCTTTCTTT. Amino acid sequence: CASSFGQGGQAFF.

For this clonotype: Since a much larger clone is just one base distant, this may be a read error. This sequence joins TRBV6-1 and TRBJ1-2; no firm D call. V lost 6 bases to trimming and J lost 4 bases, with 9 bases between them. Germline values: CDR1 MNHNS, CDR2 SASEGT. This CDR3 comprises 12 residues. CDR3 amino acids: CASSTWAYGYTF. The CDR3 region has the DNA TGTGCCAGCAGCACATGGGCCTATGGCTACACCTTC.

This clonotype was picked up many times. The chain combines TRBV4-1 with TRBJ2-7; 9 bases are shared with TRBD1. Germline CDR1 MGHRA, CDR2 YSYEKL. The CDR3 loop spans 13 amino acids. With 3 bases clipped from V and 6 bases from J, the junction kept 3 bases outside the gene matches. The DNA for the CDR3 is TGCGCCAGCAGCCAGGGACAGGGATCCGAGCAGTACTTC. Translated: CASSQGQGSEQYF.

This clonotype was seen at least ten times. The chain employs TRBV5-1 and TRBJ1-6; TRBD1 might be the D (6 bases). V lost 0 bases to trimming and J lost 9 bases, with 7 bases between them. CDR3 length equals 13 residues. CDR1 SGHRS and CDR2 YFSETQ come from the germline V gene. CDR3 coding DNA: TGCGCCAGCAGCTTGGCAGGGGTTTCACCCCTCCACTTT. Residues: CASSLAGVSPLHF.

This clonotype came up many times. The chain combines TRBV12-3 or TRBV12-4 with TRBJ2-7, with a weak D call TRBD2 (6 bases). The CDR3 covers 12 residues. V lost 10 bases to trimming and J lost 3 bases, with 13 bases between them. The CDR3 nucleotides are TGTGCCACCTCGGGGAGGAGCTACGAGCAGTACTTC. This encodes CATSGRSYEQYF.

The sample holds many counts of this clonotype. This sequence joins TRBV20-1 and TRBJ1-2; TRBD1 might be the D (6 bases). Germline-derived CDR1 and CDR2 are DFQATT and SNEGSKA (reference sequence). Trimming cost V 5 bases and J 7 bases, with 14 bases left between them. CDR3 length: 12 amino acids. The CDR3 nucleotides are TGCAGTGCTGAGGGGGGTTTAGGTGGCTACACCTTC. This sequence encodes CSAEGGLGGYTF.

This rearrangement joins TRBV5-1 to TRBJ1-1; D may be TRBD1 (5 bases). Trimming took 0 bases from V and 8 from J, leaving 17 bases between them. Germline V lookup: CDR1 SGHRS, CDR2 YFSETQ. This CDR3 has 15 residues. The CDR3 protein is CASSLDGGNGLEAFF. CDR3 DNA: TGCGCCAGCAGCTTGGACGGGGGGAATGGTCTCGAAGCTTTCTTT. Based on the CDR3 plus reference TRBV5-1 and TRBJ1-1, the full variable domain is KAGVTQTPRYLIKTRGQQVTLSCSPISGHRSVSWYQQTPGQGLQFLFEYFSETQRNKGNFPGRFSGRQFSNSRSEMNVSTLELGDSALYLCASSLDGGNGLEAFFGQGTRLTVV.

This clonotype was observed a handful of times. The chain couples TRBV12-3 or TRBV12-4 to TRBJ1-1; D not resolved. Trimming stripped 6 bases from V and 3 bases from J, with 20 bases between. CDR3 size: 16 residues. CDR3 sequence: CASSLTLPRRDTEAFF. The CDR3 DNA sequence: TGTGCCAGCAGCTTGACGCTGCCTCGGAGGGACACTGAAGCTTTCTTT.

The J gene is TRBJ2-1, the V gene TRBV20-1; weak D call: TRBD2 (5 bases). Trimming left V 3 bases short and J 2 bases short, with 11 bases between. CDR1 and CDR2 (germline): DFQATT, SNEGSKA (reference sequence). CDR3 length: 14 residues. The CDR3 spells CSASGDSPYNEQFF. CDR3 nucleotides: TGCAGTGCTAGCGGGGATTCCCCCTACAATGAGCAGTTCTTC.

This clonotype was counted a few times. The chain recombines TRBV21-1 with TRBJ2-7. TRBV21-1 is marked as a pseudogene. CDR3 size: 11 residues. For the CDR3, the DNA is TGTGCCAGTGAGACCTCACGAGAGCAGTACTTC. This translates into CASETSREQYF.

This clonotype came up a few times. The chain has TRBV27 and TRBJ1-5, with D possibly matching TRBD1 (5 bases). V dropped 8 bases and J dropped 6 bases, with 23 bases sitting between them. The CDR3 is 16 residues long. CDR1 is MNHEY and CDR2 is SMNVEV in the germline V gene (reference sequence). The CDR3 DNA reads TGTGCCAGCCGAAGCTGGGGTGCGGGGGGTGGTCAGCCCCAGCATTTT. Protein sequence: CASRSWGAGGGQPQHF.

Worth noting for this clonotype: A clone one base away is much larger, so this may be a read error. V gene TRBV18 combines with J gene TRBJ1-5; 7 bases are shared with TRBD1. This CDR3 spans 13 amino acids. The ends lost 5 bases at V and 5 bases at J; junction bases unmatched: 3. CDR1 is KGHSH, CDR2 LQKENI, per germline. The CDR3: CASSADRYQPQHF. CDR3 DNA sequence: TGTGCCAGCTCAGCGGACAGGTATCAGCCCCAGCATTTT.

The chain carries TRBV7-9 and TRBJ2-6; tentatively, D is TRBD2 (5 bases). Looked up from germline, CDR1 is SEHNR and CDR2 is FQNEAQ (reference sequence). The V and J ends lost 2 bases and 1 base respectively, with 12 bases between them. The CDR3 has 17 amino acids. In DNA form, the CDR3 reads TGTGCCAGCAGCTTACCGGACTCGGGGTCTGGGGCCAACGTCCTGACTTTC. Residues: CASSLPDSGSGANVLTF.

This clonotype was observed a few times. The chain couples TRBV3-1 to TRBJ2-1; TRBD2 matches at 8 bases. Germline lookup yields CDR1 LGHDT and CDR2 YNNKEL (reference sequence). Trimming took 3 bases from V and 4 from J; bases not matched to a gene: 8. This CDR3 spans 16 amino acids. The CDR3 nucleotides are TGTGCCAGCAGCCAGGAGCTAGGACTAGCATACAATGAGCAGTTCTTC. Translating gives CASSQELGLAYNEQFF.